This passage covers 14 T cell receptor beta chains from one sample sequenced in a study of blood T cells in healthy people across ages. Combining a sample-barcoded 5' primer with a J-beta primer mix, a second PCR ran for roughly 7 to 12 cycles. TCRdb ran MiXCR on the 5' RACE reads and lists one entry per CDR3 protein. The sample holds hundreds of thousands of distinct CDR3 sequences, roughly 43% seen once. The sequenced sample was blood. The source of these receptors is a man older than 75 in good health.

In this sample, this clonotype turned up a few times. This sequence joins TRBV28 and TRBJ2-1, with 9 bases fitting TRBD2. V lost 7 bases, J lost 0 bases, and 10 bases stayed unmatched. The CDR3 has 17 residues. The germline CDR1 and CDR2 sequences are MDHEN and SYDVKM. The CDR3 DNA follows: TGTGCCAGCAAAGCAGCGGGAGGAGGTAGCTCCTACAATGAGCAGTTCTTC. Its protein product is CASKAAGGGSSYNEQFF.

J is TRBJ2-7 and V is TRBV7-2, with 15 positions matching TRBD2. The CDR3 is 15 amino acids. From germline, CDR1 is SGHTA and CDR2 FQGNSA. The J segment lost 7 bases and the V segment lost 5 bases, leaving 6 bases of the junction unmatched. The CDR3 region has the DNA TGTGCCAGCAGCACCGGACTAGCGGGAGGGAGAGAGCAGTACTTC. Its translation is CASSTGLAGGREQYF.

The chain recombines TRBV12-3 or TRBV12-4 with TRBJ1-1; TRBD1 agrees at 7 bases. CDR3 size: 14 residues. The V and J ends lost 5 bases and 11 bases, in that order; junction bases with no gene match: 14. CDR3 nucleotide sequence: TGTGCCAGCAGTAGGGGGCGAGCCCTTTCGGACGCTTTCTTT. This encodes CASSRGRALSDAFF.

In this sample, this clonotype turned up many times. A read error may explain this, as a much larger clone is one base away. The J gene is TRBJ2-1, the V gene TRBV7-9; weak D call: TRBD2 (7 bases). The end of the DNA fits TRBJ2-7 better, so the J call may be wrong. CDR3 size: 15 residues. CDR1 and CDR2 (germline): SEHNR, FQNEAQ (reference sequence). CDR3 nucleotides: TGTGCCAGCAGCTTAGCGGGGGGGCCATACAATGAGCAGTACTTC. Its translation is CASSLAGGPYNEQYF.

The chain combines TRBV10-3 with TRBJ2-4; tentative D call: TRBD1 (6 bases). The end of the DNA is better explained by TRBJ2-7, so the J call may be wrong. Germline V gives CDR1 ENHRY, CDR2 SYGVKD. This CDR3 is 13 amino acids long. The CDR3 DNA reads TGTGCCATCACTGGGGACACCACCTACGAGCAGTACTTC. Translation gives CAITGDTTYEQYF.

A note on this clonotype: One end of the junction fails to match germline, which may point to a read error. The rearrangement links TRBV7-2 to TRBJ1-4, with D possibly TRBD1 on 6 matching bases. The CDR3 has 15 residues. Germline V gene lookup returns CDR1 SGHTA and CDR2 FQGNSA. Here the CDR3 reads CASSSHSGTRENLFF. For the CDR3, the DNA is TGTGCCAGCAGCTCCCATTCCGGGACACGTGAAAACCTGTTTTTT.

This chain joins TRBV20-1 and TRBJ2-5; D is ambiguous. The length of the CDR3 is 13 residues. With 6 bases removed from V and 1 base from J, the gap between germline ends came to 12 bases. Germline V gene data show CDR1 as DFQATT and CDR2 as SNEGSKA (reference sequence). This chain's CDR3 is CSASFGLQETQYF. DNA of the CDR3: TGCAGTGCCTCGTTCGGGCTCCAAGAGACCCAGTACTTC.

In this sample, this clonotype turned up a few times. This rearrangement joins TRBV9 to TRBJ2-5, with TRBD1 matching 8 bases. The J call may be incorrect, as the DNA end agrees better with TRBJ2-7. The germline V gene encodes CDR1 SGDLS and CDR2 YYNGEE. This CDR3 contains 16 residues. CDR3 bases: TGTGCCAGCAGCGCCCAAGCAATCGCAGGGGGCTTCGAGCAGTACTTC. This gives the protein CASSAQAIAGGFEQYF.

Details on this clonotype: It is likely a read error, because the conserved phenylalanine at the end of the CDR3 is missing. The gene calls are TRBV12-3 or TRBV12-4 and TRBJ1-2; D ambiguous. V gave up 3 bases and J gave up 3 bases, with 11 bases separating them. The CDR3 loop spans 14 amino acids. CDR3 bases: TGTGCCAGCAGTTTGGACGGGGAGCACTATGGCTACACCTTA. Protein: CASSLDGEHYGYTL.

This chain connects TRBV7-9 to TRBJ2-7, with TRBD1 matching 7 bases. Germline trimming cut 5 bases from V and 3 bases from J; bases unmatched to any gene: 7. The CDR3 spans 14 residues. Germline CDR1 SEHNR, CDR2 FQNEAQ (reference sequence). Here the CDR3 reads CASSPGTVNYEQYF. The CDR3 nucleotides read TGTGCCAGCAGCCCAGGGACAGTCAACTACGAGCAGTACTTC.

This clonotype was seen just once. The chain carries TRBV7-2 and TRBJ2-3; 12 nucleotides agree with TRBD2. V dropped 0 bases and J dropped 1; count of bases not matched to a gene: 8. The CDR3 totals 19 residues. Germline V gene sequence: CDR1 SGHTA, CDR2 FQGNSA. This chain's CDR3 is CASSLAGLAGGPGTDTQYF. CDR3 sequence (DNA): TGTGCCAGCAGCTTAGCGGGGCTAGCGGGAGGGCCTGGCACAGATACGCAGTATTTT.

In its sample, this clonotype was seen a few times. V gene TRBV11-2 combines with J gene TRBJ1-1; the D is unclear. V lost 5 bases to trimming and J lost 0 bases, with 10 bases between them. Germline V CDR1 and CDR2: SGHAT, FQNNGV. The CDR3 runs 14 residues. CDR3 nucleotides: TGTGCCAGCAGCATCGACGGATTGAACACTGAAGCTTTCTTT. Amino acid sequence: CASSIDGLNTEAFF.

This clonotype was observed many times. The rearrangement links TRBV6-5 to TRBJ2-5; TRBD2 agrees at 10 bases. V lost 0 bases to trimming and J lost 5 bases; unmatched junction nucleotides: 6. Germline values: CDR1 MNHEY, CDR2 SVGAGI. This CDR3 is built from 16 residues. The CDR3 spells CASSYSPSGSEETQYF. The CDR3 region has the DNA TGTGCCAGCAGTTACTCTCCTAGCGGGAGTGAGGAGACCCAGTACTTC.

The sample holds a few counts of this clonotype. The chain combines TRBV15 with TRBJ2-1, with D maybe TRBD2 (6 bases). CDR3 length: 17 amino acids. Germline-derived CDR1 and CDR2 are LNHNV and YYDKDF (reference sequence). V shed 0 bases and J shed 0 bases, with 12 bases lying between them. CDR3 region: CATSRDRGGSSYNEQFF. CDR3 sequence (DNA): TGTGCCACCAGCAGAGATAGGGGAGGCAGCTCCTACAATGAGCAGTTCTTC. Looking up the rest from reference TRBV15 and TRBJ2-1 gives the full variable domain: DAMVIQNPRYQVTQFGKPVTLSCSQTLNHNVMYWYQQKSSQAPKLLFHYYDKDFNNEADTPDNFQSRRPNTSFCFLDIRSPGLGDTAMYLCATSRDRGGSSYNEQFFGPGTRLTVL.